Sequencing of this TCR beta chain was carried out in a study of OX40 agonist ivuxolimab in advanced cancers. Findings of the study overall: In the 0.1 to 3.0 mg/kg range, CD4+ and CD8+ blood T cells had expanded clonally by week 6.

Patients had blood sampled at baseline and again on cycle 4 day 1 and cycle 7 day 1. The sample holds one count of this clone. As yet, its antigen is unknown. Using immunoSEQ multiplex PCR, the repertoire was profiled, and TCRdb retains in-frame clones only, with some absent. Of tens of thousands of clones listed, around 92% are singletons. The CDR3 length is 15 residues. Germline V lookup: CDR1 SGHTA, CDR2 FQGTGA. V was pared by 1 base and J by 5 bases, with 11 bases between. This specimen was CD4+ or CD8+ T cells sorted from blood, taken in a trial of the OX40 agonist ivuxolimab. The sequence derives from an adult with an advanced solid tumor such as melanoma, head and neck, liver or kidney cancer. V is TRBV7-3 and J is TRBJ2-2; D is undetermined. This CDR3 reads CASSLNSLGTGELFF. The CDR3 DNA reads as TGTGCCAGCAGCTTAAATAGTTTGGGAACCGGGGAGCTGTTTTTT.